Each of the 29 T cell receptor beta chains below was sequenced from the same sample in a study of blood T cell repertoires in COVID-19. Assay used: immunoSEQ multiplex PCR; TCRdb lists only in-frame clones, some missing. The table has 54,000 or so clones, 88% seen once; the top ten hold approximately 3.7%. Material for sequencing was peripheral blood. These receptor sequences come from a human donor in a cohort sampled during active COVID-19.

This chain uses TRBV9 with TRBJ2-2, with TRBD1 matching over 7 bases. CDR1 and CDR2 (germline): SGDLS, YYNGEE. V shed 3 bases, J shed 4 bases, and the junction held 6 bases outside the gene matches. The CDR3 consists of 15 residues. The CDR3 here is CASSARDRTTGELFF. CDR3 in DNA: TGTGCCAGCAGCGCCCGGGACAGAACCACCGGGGAGCTGTTTTTT. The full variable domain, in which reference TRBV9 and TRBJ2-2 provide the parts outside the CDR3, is DSGVTQTPKHLITATGQRVTLRCSPRSGDLSVYWYQQSLDQGLQFLIQYYNGEERAKGNILERFSAQQFPDLHSELNLSSLELGDSALYFCASSARDRTTGELFFGEGSRLTVL.

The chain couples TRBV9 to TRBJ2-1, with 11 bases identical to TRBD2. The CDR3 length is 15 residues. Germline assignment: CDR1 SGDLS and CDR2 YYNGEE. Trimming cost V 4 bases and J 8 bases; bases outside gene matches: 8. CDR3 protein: CASSRTSGGGDEQFF. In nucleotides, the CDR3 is TGTGCCAGCAGCCGTACTAGCGGGGGAGGGGATGAGCAGTTCTTC.

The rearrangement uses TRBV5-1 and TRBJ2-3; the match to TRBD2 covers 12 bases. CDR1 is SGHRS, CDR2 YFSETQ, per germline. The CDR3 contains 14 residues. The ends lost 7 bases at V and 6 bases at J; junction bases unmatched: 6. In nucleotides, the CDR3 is TGCGCCAGCCGGACTAGCGGGGTGTGGGATACGCAGTATTTT. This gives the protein CASRTSGVWDTQYF.

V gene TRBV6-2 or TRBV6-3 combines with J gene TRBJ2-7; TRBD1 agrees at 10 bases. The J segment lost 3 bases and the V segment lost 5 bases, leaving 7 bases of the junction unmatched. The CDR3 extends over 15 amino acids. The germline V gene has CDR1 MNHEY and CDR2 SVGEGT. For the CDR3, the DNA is TGTGCCAGCAGTAACGACAGGGGGCGCATCTACGAGCAGTACTTC. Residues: CASSNDRGRIYEQYF.

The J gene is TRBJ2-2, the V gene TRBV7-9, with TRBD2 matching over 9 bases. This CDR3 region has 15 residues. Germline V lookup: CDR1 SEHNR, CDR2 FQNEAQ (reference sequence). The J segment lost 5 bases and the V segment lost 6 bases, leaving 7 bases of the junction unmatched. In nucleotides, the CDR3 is TGTGCCAGCAGGTTATTACTAGCGGGTACCGGGGAGCTGTTTTTT. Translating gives CASRLLLAGTGELFF.

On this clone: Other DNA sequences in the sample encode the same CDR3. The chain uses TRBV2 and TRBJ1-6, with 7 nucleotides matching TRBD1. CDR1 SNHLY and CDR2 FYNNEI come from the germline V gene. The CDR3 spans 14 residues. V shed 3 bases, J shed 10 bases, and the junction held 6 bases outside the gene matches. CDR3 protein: CASSEEGAGSPLHF. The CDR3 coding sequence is TGTGCCAGCAGTGAGGAGGGGGCGGGGTCACCCCTCCACTTT.

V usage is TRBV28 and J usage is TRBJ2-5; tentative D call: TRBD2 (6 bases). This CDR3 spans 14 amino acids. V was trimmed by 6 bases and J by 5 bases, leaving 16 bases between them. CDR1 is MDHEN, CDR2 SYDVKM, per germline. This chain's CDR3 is CASRMGRGRETQYF. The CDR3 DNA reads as TGTGCCAGCAGAATGGGGCGGGGACGGGAGACCCAGTACTTC.

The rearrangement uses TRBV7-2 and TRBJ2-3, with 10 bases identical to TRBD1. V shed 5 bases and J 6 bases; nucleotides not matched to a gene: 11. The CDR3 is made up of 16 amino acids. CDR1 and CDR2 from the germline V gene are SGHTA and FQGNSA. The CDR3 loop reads CASSRQDRGGLDTQYF. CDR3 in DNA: TGTGCCAGCAGCCGCCAGGACAGGGGGGGTCTGGATACGCAGTATTTT.

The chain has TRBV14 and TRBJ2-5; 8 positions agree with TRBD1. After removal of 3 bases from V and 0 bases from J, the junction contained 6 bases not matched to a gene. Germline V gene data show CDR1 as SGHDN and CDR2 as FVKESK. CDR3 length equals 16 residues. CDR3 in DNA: TGTGCCAGCAGCCAGGGGACAGGACCTTACCAAGAGACCCAGTACTTC. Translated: CASSQGTGPYQETQYF.

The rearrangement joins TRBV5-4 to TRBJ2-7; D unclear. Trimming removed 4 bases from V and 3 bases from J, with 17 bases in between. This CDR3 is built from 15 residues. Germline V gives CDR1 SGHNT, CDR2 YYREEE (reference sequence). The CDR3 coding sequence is TGTGCCAGCAGCCCGGGTGTCAGCACTTTCTACGAGCAGTACTTC. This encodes CASSPGVSTFYEQYF.

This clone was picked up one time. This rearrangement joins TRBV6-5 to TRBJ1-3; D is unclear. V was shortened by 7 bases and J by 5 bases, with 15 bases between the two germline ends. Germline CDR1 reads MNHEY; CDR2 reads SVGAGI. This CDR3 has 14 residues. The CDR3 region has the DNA TGTGCCAGCACCTACGCAGGAGGAAGAAACACCATATATTTT. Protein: CASTYAGGRNTIYF.

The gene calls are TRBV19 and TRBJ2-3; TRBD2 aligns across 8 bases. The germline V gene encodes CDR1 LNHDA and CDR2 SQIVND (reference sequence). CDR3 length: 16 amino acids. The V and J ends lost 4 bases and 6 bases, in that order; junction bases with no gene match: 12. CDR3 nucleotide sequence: TGTGCCAGTAGTACGACTAGCGCGGGGTCCCGCGATACGCAGTATTTT. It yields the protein CASSTTSAGSRDTQYF.

The CDR3 DNA follows: TGCGCCAGCTCCTTGGGGCCTGAAGCTTTCTTT. This encodes CASSLGPEAFF. This chain links TRBV5-1 with TRBJ1-1; D is possibly TRBD1 (5 bases). V was shortened by 7 bases and J by 6 bases, with 10 bases between the two germline ends. This CDR3 spans 11 amino acids. Germline V gene lookup returns CDR1 SGHRS and CDR2 YFSETQ. The whole variable domain, remainder taken from reference TRBV5-1 and TRBJ1-1, is KAGVTQTPRYLIKTRGQQVTLSCSPISGHRSVSWYQQTPGQGLQFLFEYFSETQRNKGNFPGRFSGRQFSNSRSEMNVSTLELGDSALYLCASSLGPEAFFGQGTRLTVV.

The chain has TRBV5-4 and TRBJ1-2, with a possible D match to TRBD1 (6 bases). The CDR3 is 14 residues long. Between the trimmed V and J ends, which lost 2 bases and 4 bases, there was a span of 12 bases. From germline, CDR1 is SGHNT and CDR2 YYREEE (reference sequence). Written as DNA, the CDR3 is TGTGCCAGCAGCTTAAGGGGCAGGGGCTATGGCTACACCTTC. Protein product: CASSLRGRGYGYTF.

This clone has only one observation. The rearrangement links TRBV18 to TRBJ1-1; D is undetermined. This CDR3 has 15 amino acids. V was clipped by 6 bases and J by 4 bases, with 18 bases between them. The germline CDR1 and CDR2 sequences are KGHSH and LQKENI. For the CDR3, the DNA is TGTGCCAGCTCCACCGGAGCGGCCGGGAGCACTGAAGCTTTCTTT. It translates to CASSTGAAGSTEAFF.

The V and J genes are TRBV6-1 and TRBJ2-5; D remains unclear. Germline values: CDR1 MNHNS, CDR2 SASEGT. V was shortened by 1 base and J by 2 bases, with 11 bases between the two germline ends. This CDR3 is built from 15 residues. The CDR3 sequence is CASSEVGALQETQYF. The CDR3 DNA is TGTGCCAGCAGTGAAGTTGGAGCGTTACAAGAGACCCAGTACTTC.

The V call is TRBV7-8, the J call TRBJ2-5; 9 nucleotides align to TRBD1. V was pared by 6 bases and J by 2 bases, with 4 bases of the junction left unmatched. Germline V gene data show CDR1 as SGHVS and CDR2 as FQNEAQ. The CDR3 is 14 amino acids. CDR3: CASSLGQGQETQYF. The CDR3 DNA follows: TGTGCCAGCAGTCTCGGACAGGGGCAAGAGACCCAGTACTTC.

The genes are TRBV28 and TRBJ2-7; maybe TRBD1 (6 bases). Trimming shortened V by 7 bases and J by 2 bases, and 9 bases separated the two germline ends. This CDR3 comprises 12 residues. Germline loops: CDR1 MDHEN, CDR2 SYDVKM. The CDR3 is CASKQGAYEQYF. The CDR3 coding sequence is TGTGCCAGCAAACAGGGCGCCTACGAGCAGTACTTC.

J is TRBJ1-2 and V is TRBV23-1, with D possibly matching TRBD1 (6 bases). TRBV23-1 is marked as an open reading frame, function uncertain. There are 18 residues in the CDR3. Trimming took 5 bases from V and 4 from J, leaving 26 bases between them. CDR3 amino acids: CASSVYWAQGSLTYGYTF. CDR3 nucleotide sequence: TGCGCCAGCAGTGTATATTGGGCCCAGGGGTCCTTAACCTATGGCTACACCTTC.

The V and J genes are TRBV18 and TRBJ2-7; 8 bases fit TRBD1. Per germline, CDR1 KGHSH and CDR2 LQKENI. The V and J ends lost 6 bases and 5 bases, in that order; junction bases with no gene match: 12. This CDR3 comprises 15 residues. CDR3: CASSAAGGQADEQYF. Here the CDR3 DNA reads TGTGCCAGCTCCGCCGCCGGGGGACAGGCCGACGAGCAGTACTTC. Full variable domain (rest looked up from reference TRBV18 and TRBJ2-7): NAGVMQNPRHLVRRRGQEARLRCSPMKGHSHVYWYRQLPEEGLKFMVYLQKENIIDESGMPKERFSAEFPKEGPSILRIQQVVRGDSAAYFCASSAAGGQADEQYFGPGTRLTVT.

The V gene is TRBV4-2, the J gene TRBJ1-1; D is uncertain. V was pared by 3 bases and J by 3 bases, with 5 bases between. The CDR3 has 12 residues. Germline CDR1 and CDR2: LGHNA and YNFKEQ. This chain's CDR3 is CASSQDYTEAFF. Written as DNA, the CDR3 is TGTGCCAGCAGCCAGGACTACACTGAAGCTTTCTTT.

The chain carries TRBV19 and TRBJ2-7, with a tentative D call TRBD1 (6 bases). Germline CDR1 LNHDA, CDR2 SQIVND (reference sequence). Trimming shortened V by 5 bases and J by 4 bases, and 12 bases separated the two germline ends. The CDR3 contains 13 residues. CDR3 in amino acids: CASSQQGSYEQYF. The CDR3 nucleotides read TGTGCCAGTAGTCAACAGGGTTCGTACGAGCAGTACTTC.

CDR3 loop: CASSQAGIPTDTQYF. The DNA for the CDR3 is TGTGCCAGCAGCCAAGCAGGGATCCCCACAGATACGCAGTATTTT. V is TRBV14 and J is TRBJ2-3; weak D call: TRBD1 (5 bases). Germline V gene sequence: CDR1 SGHDN, CDR2 FVKESK. The CDR3 length is 15 residues. Trimming left V 1 base short and J 2 bases short, with 10 bases between.

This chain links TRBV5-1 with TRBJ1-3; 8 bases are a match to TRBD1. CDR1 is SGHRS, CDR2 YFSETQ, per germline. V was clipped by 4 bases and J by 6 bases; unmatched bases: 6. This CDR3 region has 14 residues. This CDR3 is CASSLTGVANTIYF. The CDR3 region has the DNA TGCGCCAGCAGCCTGACAGGGGTCGCAAACACCATATATTTT.

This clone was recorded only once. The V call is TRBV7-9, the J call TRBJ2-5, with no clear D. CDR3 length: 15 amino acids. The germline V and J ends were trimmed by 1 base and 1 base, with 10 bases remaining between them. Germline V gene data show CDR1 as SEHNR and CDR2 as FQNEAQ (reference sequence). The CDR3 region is CASSLGRALQETQYF. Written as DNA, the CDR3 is TGTGCCAGCAGCTTAGGTCGAGCCCTCCAAGAGACCCAGTACTTC.

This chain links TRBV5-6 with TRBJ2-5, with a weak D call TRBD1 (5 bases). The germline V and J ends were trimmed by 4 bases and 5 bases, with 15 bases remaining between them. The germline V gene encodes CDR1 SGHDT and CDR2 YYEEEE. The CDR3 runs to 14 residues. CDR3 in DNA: TGTGCCAGCAGCCCCGATCAGGGAAGGGAGACCCAGTACTTC. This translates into CASSPDQGRETQYF.

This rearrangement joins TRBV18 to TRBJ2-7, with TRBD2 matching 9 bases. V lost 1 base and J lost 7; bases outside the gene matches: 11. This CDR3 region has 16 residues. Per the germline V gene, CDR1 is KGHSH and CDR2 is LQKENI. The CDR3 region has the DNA TGTGCCAGCTCACCACAGACTAGCGGTGGCCCCAGAGAGCAGTACTTC. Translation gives CASSPQTSGGPREQYF.

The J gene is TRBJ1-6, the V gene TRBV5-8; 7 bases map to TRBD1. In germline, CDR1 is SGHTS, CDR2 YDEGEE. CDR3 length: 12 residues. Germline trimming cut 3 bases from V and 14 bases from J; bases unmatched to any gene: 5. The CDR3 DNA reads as TGTGCCAGCAGCTGGAAGGGACAGTCCCTCCACTTT. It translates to CASSWKGQSLHF.

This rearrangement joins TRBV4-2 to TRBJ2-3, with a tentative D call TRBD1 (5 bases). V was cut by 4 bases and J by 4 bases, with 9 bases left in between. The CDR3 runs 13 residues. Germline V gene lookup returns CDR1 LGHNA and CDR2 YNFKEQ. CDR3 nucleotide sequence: TGTGCCAGCAGCCTAAGGGGTCCAGATACGCAGTATTTT. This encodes CASSLRGPDTQYF.